This T cell receptor (beta chain) was recovered during a study of beta chain features in type 1 diabetes. About the research overall: There was similarity between patients and healthy donors in age, gender and cell yields.

Of the isolated RNA, all was reverse transcribed, and so the sequenced material was expressed TCRB transcripts. Here immunoSEQ multiplex PCR was the method, and the copy in TCRdb shows in-frame clones only, minus some. The data hold about 930,000 clones, with roughly 17% observed a single time. The CDR3 is made up of 15 amino acids. V was pared by 0 bases and J by 9 bases, with 9 bases of the junction left unmatched. Looked up from germline, CDR1 is SGHRS and CDR2 is YFSETQ. With respect to this clone: Its antigen is not identified.

Whole-study findings and limits: Type 1 diabetes patients had TCRB CDR3s that were shorter (moderately but significantly so) in all four CD4+ subsets.

The V and J genes are TRBV5-1 and TRBJ2-1; TRBD2 agrees at 7 bases. The clonotype was recovered from a woman aged 18-30 years in good health. The sample comprised naive CD4+ T cells from blood. CDR3 DNA: TGCGCCAGCAGCTTGGGAGCTAGCGGCCATGGTGAGCAGTTCTTC. This sequence encodes CASSLGASGHGEQFF. Filled out from reference TRBV5-1 and TRBJ2-1, the complete variable domain reads KAGVTQTPRYLIKTRGQQVTLSCSPISGHRSVSWYQQTPGQGLQFLFEYFSETQRNKGNFPGRFSGRQFSNSRSEMNVSTLELGDSALYLCASSLGASGHGEQFFGPGTRLTVL.